This T cell receptor beta chain was retrieved from a study of technical replicates of blood from a handful of donors. The data were produced by immunoSEQ multiplex PCR, yet TCRdb's version contains in-frame clones alone and is incomplete. This table holds about 56,000 clones, more than 85% found once. V shed 4 bases and J shed 5 bases, with 14 bases lying between them. This CDR3 comprises 14 residues. Germline CDR1 and CDR2: LNHDA and SQIVND (reference sequence). Material for sequencing was PBMCs. V usage is TRBV19 and J usage is TRBJ2-5; a possible D gene is TRBD2 (6 bases). The origin of this receptor is a human donor in good health. Some clones in this sample may be carry-over from other donors' samples. In DNA, the CDR3 is TGTGCCAGTAGTACGGGACGGCTAGCGGAGACCCAGTACTTC. As protein: CASSTGRLAETQYF.